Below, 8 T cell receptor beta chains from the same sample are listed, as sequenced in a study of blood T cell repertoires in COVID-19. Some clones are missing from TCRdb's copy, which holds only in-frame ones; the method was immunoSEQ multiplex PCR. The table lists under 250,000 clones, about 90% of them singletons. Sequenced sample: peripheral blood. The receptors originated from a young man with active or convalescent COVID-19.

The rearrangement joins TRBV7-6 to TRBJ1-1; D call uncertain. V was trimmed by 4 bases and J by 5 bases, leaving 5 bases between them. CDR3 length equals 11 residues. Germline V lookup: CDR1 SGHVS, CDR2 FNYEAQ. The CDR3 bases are TGTGCCAGCAGCTATATGACTGAAGCTTTCTTT. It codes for CASSYMTEAFF.

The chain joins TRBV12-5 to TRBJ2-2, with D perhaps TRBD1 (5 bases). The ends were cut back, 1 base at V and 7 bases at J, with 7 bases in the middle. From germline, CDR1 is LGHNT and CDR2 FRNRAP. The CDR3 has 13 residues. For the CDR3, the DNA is TGTGCTAGTGGTTTGGGTCAGGGCGGGGAGCTGTTTTTT. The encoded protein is CASGLGQGGELFF.

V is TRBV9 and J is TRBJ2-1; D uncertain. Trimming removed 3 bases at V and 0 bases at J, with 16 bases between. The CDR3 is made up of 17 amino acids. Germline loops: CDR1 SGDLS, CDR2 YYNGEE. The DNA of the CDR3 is TGTGCCAGCAGCGACGGATCATCCTGGAGCTCCTACAATGAGCAGTTCTTC. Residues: CASSDGSSWSSYNEQFF.

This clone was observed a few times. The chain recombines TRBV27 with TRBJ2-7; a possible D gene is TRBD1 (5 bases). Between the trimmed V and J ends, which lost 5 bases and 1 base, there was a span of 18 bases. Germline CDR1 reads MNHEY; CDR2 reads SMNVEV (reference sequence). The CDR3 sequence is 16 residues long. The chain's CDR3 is CASSTRQLPSSYEQYF. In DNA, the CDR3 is TGTGCCAGCAGTACACGACAGCTCCCATCTTCCTACGAGCAGTACTTC.

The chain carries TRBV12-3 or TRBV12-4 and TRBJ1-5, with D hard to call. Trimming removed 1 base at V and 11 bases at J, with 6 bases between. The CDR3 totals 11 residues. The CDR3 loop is CASSLGESQHF. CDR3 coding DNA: TGTGCCAGCAGTTTAGGGGAGTCCCAGCATTTT.

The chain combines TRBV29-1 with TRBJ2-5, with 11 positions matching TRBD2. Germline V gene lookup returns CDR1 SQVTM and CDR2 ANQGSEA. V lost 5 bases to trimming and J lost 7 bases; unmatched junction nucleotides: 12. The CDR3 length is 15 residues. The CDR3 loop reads CSVPGTSGSEGTQYF. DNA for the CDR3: TGCAGCGTTCCCGGGACTAGCGGCTCTGAAGGGACCCAGTACTTC.

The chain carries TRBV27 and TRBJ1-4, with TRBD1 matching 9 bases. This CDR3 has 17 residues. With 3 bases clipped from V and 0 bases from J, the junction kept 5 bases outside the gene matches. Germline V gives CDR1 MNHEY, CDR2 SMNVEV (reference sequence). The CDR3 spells CASSLGTGFATNEKLFF. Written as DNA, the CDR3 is TGTGCCAGCAGTTTGGGGACAGGGTTTGCAACTAATGAAAAACTGTTTTTT.

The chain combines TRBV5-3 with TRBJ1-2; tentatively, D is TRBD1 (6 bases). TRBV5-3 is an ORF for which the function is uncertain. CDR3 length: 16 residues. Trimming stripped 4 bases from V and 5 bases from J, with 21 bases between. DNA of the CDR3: TGTGCCAGAAGCGGAAACAGGGAGAGTCGCGTATATGGCTACACCTTC. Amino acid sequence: CARSGNRESRVYGYTF.